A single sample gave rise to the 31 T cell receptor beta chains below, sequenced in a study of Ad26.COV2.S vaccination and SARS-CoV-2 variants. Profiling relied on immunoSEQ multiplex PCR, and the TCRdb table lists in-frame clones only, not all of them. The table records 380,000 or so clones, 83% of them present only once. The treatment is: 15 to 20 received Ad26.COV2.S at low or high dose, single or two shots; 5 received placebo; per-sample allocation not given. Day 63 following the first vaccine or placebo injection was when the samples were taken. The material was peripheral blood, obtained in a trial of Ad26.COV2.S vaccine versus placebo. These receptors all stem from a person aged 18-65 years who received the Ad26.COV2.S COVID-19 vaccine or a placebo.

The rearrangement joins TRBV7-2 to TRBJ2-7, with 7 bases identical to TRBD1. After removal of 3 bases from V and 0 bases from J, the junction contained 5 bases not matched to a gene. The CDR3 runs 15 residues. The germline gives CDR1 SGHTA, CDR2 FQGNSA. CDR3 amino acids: CASSFAGGYSYEQYF. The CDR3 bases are TGTGCCAGCAGCTTTGCAGGGGGTTACTCCTACGAGCAGTACTTC. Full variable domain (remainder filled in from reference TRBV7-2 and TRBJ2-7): GAGVSQSPSNKVTEKGKDVELRCDPISGHTALYWYRQSLGQGLEFLIYFQGNSAPDKSGLPSDRFSAERTGGSVSTLTIQRTQQEDSAVYLCASSFAGGYSYEQYFGPGTRLTVT.

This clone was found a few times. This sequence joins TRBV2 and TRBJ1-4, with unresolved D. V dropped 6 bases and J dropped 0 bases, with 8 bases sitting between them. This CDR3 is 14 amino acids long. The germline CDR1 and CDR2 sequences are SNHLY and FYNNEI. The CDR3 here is CASSPGATNEKLFF. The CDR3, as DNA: TGTGCCAGCAGCCCAGGTGCAACTAATGAAAAACTGTTTTTT.

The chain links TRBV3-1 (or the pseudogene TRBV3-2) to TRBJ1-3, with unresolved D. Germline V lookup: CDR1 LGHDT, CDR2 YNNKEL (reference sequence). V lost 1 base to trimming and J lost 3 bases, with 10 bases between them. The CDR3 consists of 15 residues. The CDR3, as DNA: TGTGCCAGCAGCCAAGTGTCTTGGTTTGGAAACACCATATATTTT. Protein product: CASSQVSWFGNTIYF.

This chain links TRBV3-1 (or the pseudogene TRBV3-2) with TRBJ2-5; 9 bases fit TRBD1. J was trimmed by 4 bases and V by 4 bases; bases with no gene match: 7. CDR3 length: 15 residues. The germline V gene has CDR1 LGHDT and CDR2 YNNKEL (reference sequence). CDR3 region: CASSRRDRDVETQYF. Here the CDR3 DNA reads TGTGCCAGCAGCCGCCGGGACAGGGACGTAGAGACCCAGTACTTC.

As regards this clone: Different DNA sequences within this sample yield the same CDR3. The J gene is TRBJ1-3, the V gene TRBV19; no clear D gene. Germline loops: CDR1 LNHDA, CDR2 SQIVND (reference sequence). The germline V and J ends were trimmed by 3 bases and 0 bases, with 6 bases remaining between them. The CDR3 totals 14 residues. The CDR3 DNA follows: TGTGCCAGTAGTATCACCAGCTCTGGAAACACCATATATTTT. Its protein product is CASSITSSGNTIYF.

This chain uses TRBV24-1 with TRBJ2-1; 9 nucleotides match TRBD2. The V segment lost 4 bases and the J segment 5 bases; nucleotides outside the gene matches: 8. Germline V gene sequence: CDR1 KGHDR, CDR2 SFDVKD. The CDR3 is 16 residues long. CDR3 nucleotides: TGTGCCACCAGTGACCCTGTTTCTAGCGGGGACAATGAGCAGTTCTTC. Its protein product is CATSDPVSSGDNEQFF.

Here the CDR3 reads CASSPPGRRMNTEAFF. The CDR3 nucleotides read TGTGCCAGCTCACCACCGGGAAGGCGAATGAACACTGAAGCTTTCTTT. This rearrangement joins TRBV18 to TRBJ1-1; D uncertain. Germline values: CDR1 KGHSH, CDR2 LQKENI. V shed 0 bases and J shed 0 bases, with 11 bases lying between them. The CDR3 covers 16 residues. Supplemented by reference TRBV18 and TRBJ1-1, the full variable domain reads NAGVMQNPRHLVRRRGQEARLRCSPMKGHSHVYWYRQLPEEGLKFMVYLQKENIIDESGMPKERFSAEFPKEGPSILRIQQVVRGDSAAYFCASSPPGRRMNTEAFFGQGTRLTVV.

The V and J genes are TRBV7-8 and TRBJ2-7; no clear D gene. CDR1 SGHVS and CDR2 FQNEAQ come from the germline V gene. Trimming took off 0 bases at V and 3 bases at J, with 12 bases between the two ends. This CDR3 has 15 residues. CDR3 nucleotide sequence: TGTGCCAGCAGCTTAGCAGGCCTCCTAAACTACGAGCAGTACTTC. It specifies CASSLAGLLNYEQYF. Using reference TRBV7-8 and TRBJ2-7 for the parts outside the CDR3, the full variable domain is GAGVSQSPRYKVAKRGQDVALRCDPISGHVSLFWYQQALGQGPEFLTYFQNEAQLDKSGLPSDRFFAERPEGSVSTLKIQRTQQEDSAVYLCASSLAGLLNYEQYFGPGTRLTVT.

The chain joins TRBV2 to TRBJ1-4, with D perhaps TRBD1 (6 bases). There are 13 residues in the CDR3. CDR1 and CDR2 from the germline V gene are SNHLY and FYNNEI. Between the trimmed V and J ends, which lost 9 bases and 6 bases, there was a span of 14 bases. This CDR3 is CASLTGYDEKLFF. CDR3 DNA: TGTGCCAGTCTTACAGGGTATGATGAAAAACTGTTTTTT.

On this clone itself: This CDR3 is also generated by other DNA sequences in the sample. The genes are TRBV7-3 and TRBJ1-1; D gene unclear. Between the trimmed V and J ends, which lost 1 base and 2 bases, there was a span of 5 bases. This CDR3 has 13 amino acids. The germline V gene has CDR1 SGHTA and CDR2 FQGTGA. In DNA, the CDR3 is TGTGCCAGCAGCTTAAGCAGAAACACTGAAGCTTTCTTT. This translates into CASSLSRNTEAFF. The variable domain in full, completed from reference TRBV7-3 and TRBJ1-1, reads GAGVSQTPSNKVTEKGKYVELRCDPISGHTALYWYRQSLGQGPEFLIYFQGTGAADDSGLPNDRFFAVRPEGSVSTLKIQRTERGDSAVYLCASSLSRNTEAFFGQGTRLTVV.

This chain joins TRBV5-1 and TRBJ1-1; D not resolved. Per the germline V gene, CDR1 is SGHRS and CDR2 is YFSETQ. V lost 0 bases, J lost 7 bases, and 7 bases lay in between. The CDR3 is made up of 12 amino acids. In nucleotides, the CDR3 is TGCGCCAGCAGCTTGGGAGGGATTGAAGCTTTCTTT. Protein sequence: CASSLGGIEAFF.

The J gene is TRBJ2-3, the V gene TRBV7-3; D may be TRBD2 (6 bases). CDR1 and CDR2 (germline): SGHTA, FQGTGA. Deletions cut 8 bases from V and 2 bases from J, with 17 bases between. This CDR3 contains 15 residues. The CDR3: CASASGLSLTDTQYF. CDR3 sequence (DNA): TGTGCCAGCGCGTCAGGACTAAGCCTCACAGATACGCAGTATTTT.

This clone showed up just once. In DNA, the CDR3 is TGTGCCATCAGCTATAGACAGGAGGACGACGAGCAGTACTTC. It translates to CAISYRQEDDEQYF. The chain employs TRBV10-3 and TRBJ2-7; a possible D gene is TRBD1 (6 bases). The V gene lost 6 bases and the J gene lost 5 bases, with 17 bases spanning the gap. CDR1 and CDR2 (germline): ENHRY, SYGVKD. This CDR3 is 14 amino acids long.

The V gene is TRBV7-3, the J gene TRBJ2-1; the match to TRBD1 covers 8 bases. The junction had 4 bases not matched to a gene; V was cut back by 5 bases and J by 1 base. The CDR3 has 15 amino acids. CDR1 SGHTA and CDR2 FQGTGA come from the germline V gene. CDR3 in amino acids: CASSANRGSYNEQFF. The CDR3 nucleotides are TGTGCCAGCAGCGCTAACAGGGGGTCCTACAATGAGCAGTTCTTC.

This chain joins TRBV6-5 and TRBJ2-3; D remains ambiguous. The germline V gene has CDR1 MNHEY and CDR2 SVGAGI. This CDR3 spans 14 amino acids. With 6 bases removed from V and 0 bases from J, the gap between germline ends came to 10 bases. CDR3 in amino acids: CASSPLSSTDTQYF. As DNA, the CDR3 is TGTGCCAGCAGCCCACTAAGCAGCACAGATACGCAGTATTTT.

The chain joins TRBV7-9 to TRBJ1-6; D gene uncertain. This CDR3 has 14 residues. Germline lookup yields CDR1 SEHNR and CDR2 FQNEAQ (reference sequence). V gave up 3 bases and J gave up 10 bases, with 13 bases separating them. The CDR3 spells CASSFLGVGSPLHF. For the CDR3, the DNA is TGTGCCAGCAGCTTCCTCGGGGTTGGATCACCCCTCCACTTT.

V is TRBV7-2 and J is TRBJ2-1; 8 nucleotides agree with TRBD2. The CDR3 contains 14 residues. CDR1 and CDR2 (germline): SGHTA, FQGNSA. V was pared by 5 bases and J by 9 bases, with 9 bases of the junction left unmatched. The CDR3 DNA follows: TGTGCCAGCAGCCTACAAGCGGGAGTCAGTGAGCAGTTCTTC. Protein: CASSLQAGVSEQFF.

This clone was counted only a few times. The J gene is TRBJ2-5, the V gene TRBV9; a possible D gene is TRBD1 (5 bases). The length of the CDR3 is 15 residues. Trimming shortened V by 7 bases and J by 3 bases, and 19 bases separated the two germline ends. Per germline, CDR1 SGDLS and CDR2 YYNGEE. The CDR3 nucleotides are TGTGCCAGCTCTCGAGGCGGACAAAACGAAGAGACCCAGTACTTC. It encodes CASSRGGQNEETQYF.

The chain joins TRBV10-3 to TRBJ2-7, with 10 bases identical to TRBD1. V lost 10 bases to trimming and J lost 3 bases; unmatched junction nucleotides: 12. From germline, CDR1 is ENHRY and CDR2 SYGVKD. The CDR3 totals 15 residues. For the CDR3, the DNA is TGTGCCACCTACCCCGGGCGGACAGGGGGCTACGAGCAGTACTTC. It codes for CATYPGRTGGYEQYF.

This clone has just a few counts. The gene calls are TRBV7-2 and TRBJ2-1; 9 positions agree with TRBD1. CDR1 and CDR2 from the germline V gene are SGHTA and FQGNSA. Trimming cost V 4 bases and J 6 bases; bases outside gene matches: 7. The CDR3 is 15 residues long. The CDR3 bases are TGTGCCAGCAGCTGGACCGGGACAGGGAGCAATGAGCAGTTCTTC. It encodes CASSWTGTGSNEQFF.

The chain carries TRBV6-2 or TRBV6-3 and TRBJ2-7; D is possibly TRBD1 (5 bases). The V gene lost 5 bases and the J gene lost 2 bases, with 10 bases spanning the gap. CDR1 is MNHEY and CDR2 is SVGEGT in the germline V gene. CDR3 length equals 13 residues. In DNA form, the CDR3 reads TGTGCCAGCAGTCCAGGGTTCGCCTACGAGCAGTACTTC. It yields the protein CASSPGFAYEQYF.

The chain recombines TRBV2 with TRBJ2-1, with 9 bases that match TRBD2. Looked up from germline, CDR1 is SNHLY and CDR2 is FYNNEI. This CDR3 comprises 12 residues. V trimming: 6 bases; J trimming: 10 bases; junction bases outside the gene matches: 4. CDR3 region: CASRGLAREQFF. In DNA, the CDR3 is TGTGCCAGCAGGGGACTAGCTCGGGAGCAGTTCTTC.

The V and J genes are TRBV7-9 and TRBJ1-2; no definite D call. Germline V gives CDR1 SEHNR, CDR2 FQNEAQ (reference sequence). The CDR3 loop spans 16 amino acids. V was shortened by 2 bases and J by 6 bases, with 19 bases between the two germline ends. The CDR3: CASSLSLGSLNHGYTF. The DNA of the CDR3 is TGTGCCAGCAGCTTATCTTTGGGCAGCCTAAATCATGGCTACACCTTC.

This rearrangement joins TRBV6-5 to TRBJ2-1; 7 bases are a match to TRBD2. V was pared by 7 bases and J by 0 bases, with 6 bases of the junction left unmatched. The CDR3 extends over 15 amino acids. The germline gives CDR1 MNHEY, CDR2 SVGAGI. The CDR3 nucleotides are TGTGCCAGCACAGAGCGGGGCTACTCCTACAATGAGCAGTTCTTC. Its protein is CASTERGYSYNEQFF.

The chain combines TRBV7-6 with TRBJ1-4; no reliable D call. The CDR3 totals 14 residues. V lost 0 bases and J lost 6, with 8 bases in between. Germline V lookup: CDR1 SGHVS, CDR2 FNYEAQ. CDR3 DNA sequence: TGTGCCAGCAGCTTAGCTCGGGGTGATGAAAAACTGTTTTTT. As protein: CASSLARGDEKLFF.

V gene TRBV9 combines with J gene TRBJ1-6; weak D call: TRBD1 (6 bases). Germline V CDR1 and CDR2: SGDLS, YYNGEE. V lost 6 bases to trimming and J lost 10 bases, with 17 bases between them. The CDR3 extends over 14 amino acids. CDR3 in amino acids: CASTPGLTGSPLHF. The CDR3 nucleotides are TGTGCCAGCACCCCAGGGCTCACAGGGTCACCCCTCCACTTT.

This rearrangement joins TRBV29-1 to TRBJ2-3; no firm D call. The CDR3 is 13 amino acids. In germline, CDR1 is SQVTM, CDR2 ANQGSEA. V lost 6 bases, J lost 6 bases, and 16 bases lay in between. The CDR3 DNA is TGCAGCGTCGCCCCCCCGTCCATCGATACGCAGTATTTT. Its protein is CSVAPPSIDTQYF.

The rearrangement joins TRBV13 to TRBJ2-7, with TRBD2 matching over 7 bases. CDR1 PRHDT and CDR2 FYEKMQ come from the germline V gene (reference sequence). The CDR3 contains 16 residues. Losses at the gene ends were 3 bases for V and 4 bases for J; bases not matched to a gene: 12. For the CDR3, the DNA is TGTGCCAGCAGCTTTAGAGGTGCGGGGGTTTGGTACGAGCAGTACTTC. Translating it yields CASSFRGAGVWYEQYF.

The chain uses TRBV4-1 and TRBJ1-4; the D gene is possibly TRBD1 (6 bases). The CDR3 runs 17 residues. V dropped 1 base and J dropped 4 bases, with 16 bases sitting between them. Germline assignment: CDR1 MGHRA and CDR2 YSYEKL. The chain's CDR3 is CASSQVPRTRGNEKLFF. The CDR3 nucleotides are TGCGCCAGCAGCCAAGTCCCACGGACCAGGGGTAATGAAAAACTGTTTTTT.

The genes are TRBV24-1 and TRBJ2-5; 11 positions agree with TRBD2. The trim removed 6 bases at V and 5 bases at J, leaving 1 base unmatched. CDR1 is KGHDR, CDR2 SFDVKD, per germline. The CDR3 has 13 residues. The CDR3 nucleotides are TGTGCCACCAGTTTAGCGGGAGGGGAGACCCAGTACTTC. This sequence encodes CATSLAGGETQYF.

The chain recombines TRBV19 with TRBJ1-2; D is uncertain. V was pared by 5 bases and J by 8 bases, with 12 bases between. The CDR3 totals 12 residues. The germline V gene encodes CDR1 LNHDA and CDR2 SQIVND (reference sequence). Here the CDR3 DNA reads TGTGCCAGTAGTTCAAGGGCCTACGGCTACACCTTC. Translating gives CASSSRAYGYTF.